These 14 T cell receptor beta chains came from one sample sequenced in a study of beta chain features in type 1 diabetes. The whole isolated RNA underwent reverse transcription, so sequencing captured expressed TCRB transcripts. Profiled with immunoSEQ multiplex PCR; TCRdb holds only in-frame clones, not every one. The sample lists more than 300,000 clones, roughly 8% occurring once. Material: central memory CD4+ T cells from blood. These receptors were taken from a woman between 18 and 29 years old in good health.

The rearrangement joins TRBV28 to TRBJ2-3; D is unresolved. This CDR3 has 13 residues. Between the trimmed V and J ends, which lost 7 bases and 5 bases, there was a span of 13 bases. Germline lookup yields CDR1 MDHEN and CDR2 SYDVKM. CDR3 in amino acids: CASTNQWGDTQYF. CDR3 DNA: TGTGCCAGCACCAATCAATGGGGAGATACGCAGTATTTT. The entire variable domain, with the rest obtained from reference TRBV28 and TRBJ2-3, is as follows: DVKVTQSSRYLVKRTGEKVFLECVQDMDHENMFWYRQDPGLGLRLIYFSYDVKMKEKGDIPEGYSVSREKKERFSLILESASTNQTSMYLCASTNQWGDTQYFGPGTRLTVL.

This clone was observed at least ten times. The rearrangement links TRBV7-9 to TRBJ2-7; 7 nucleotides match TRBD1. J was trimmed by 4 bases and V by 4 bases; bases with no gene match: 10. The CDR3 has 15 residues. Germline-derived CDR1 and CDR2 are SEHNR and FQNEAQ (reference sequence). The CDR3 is CASSSVYGQVYEQYF. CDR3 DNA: TGTGCCAGCAGCTCCGTATACGGACAGGTATACGAGCAGTACTTC.

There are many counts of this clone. The CDR3 nucleotides are TGTGCCAGCAGAGCTGACGGAGATACGCAGTATTTT. Translated, it gives CASRADGDTQYF. The V gene is TRBV7-9, the J gene TRBJ2-3; D gene unclear. V was pared by 6 bases and J by 5 bases, with 9 bases between. The CDR3 is 12 residues long. Germline V gene lookup returns CDR1 SEHNR and CDR2 FQNEAQ (reference sequence).

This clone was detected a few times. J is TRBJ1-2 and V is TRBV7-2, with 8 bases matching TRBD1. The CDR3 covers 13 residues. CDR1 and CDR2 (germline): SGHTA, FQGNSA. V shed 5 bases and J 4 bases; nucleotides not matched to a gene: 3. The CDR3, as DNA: TGTGCCAGCAGCCCGGACAGGGCCTATGGCTACACCTTC. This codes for CASSPDRAYGYTF.

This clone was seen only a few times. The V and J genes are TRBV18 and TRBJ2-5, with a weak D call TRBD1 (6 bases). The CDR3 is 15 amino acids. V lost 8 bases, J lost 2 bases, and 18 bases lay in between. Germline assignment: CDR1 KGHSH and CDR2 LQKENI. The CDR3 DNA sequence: TGTGCCAGCGCCCGTGGGGGCGCGAGACAAGAGACCCAGTACTTC. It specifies CASARGGARQETQYF.

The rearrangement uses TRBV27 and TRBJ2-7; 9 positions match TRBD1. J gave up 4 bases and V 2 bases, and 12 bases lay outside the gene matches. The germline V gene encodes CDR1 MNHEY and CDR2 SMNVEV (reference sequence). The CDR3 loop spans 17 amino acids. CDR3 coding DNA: TGTGCCAGCAGTTTACGACCTCCGGGACAGGGTTTATACGAGCAGTACTTC. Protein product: CASSLRPPGQGLYEQYF.

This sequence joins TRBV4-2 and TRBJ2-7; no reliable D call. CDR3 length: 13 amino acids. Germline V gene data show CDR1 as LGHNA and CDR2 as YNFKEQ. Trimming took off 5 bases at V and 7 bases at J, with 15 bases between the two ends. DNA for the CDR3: TGTGCCAGCAGCTCTCGGCGTTCTACGGAGCAGTACTTC. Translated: CASSSRRSTEQYF.

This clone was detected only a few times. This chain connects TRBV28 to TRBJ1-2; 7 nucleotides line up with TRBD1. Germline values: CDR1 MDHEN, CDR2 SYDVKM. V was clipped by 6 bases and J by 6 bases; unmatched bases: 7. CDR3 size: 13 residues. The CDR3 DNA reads TGTGCCAGCAGCCAGGGACAGTGGGATGGCTACACCTTC. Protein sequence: CASSQGQWDGYTF.

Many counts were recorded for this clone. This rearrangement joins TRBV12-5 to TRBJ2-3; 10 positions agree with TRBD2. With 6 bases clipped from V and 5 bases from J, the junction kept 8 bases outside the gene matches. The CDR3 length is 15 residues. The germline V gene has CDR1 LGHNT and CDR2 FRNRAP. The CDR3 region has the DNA TGTGCTAGTGGCCGCGGACTAGCGGTCCGAGATACGCAGTATTTT. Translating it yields CASGRGLAVRDTQYF.

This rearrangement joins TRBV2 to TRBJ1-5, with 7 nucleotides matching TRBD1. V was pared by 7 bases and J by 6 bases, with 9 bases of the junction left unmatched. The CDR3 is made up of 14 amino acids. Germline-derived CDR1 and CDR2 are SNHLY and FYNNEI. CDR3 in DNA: TGTGCCAGCAACAGACAGGGAAGGGGTCAGCCCCAGCATTTT. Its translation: CASNRQGRGQPQHF.

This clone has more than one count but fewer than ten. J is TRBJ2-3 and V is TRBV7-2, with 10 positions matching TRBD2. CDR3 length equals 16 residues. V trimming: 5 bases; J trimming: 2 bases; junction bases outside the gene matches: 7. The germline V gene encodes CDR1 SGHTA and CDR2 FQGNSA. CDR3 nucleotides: TGTGCCAGCAGCCCCTTAGCGGGAGGCCTCACAGATACGCAGTATTTT. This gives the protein CASSPLAGGLTDTQYF. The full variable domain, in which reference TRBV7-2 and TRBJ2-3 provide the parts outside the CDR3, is GAGVSQSPSNKVTEKGKDVELRCDPISGHTALYWYRQSLGQGLEFLIYFQGNSAPDKSGLPSDRFSAERTGGSVSTLTIQRTQQEDSAVYLCASSPLAGGLTDTQYFGPGTRLTVL.

CDR3 residues: CASSPALTSNTQYF. In DNA, the CDR3 is TGTGCCAGCTCTCCAGCTCTAACTAGTAATACGCAGTATTTT. The rearrangement uses TRBV6-5 and TRBJ2-3; tentative D call: TRBD2 (5 bases). V was cut by 8 bases and J by 7 bases, with 19 bases left in between. CDR3 length equals 14 residues. Germline V gives CDR1 MNHEY, CDR2 SVGAGI.

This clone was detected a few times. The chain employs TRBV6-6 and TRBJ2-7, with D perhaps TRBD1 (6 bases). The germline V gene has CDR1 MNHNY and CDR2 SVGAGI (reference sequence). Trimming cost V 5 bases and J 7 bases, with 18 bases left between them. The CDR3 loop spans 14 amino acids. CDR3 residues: CASSDRSVPKEQYF. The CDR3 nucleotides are TGTGCCAGCAGTGACAGGTCAGTCCCCAAGGAGCAGTACTTC.

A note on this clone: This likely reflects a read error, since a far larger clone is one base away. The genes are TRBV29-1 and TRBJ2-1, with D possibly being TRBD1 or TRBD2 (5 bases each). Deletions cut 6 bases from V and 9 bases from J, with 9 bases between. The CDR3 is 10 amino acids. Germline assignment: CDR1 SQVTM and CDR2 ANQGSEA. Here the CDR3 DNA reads TGCAGCGTCGGGGCGGGTGAGCAGTTCTTC. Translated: CSVGAGEQFF.